The next 28 T cell receptor beta chains were all read from a single sample in a study of blood T cell repertoires in COVID-19. Sequencing was performed with immunoSEQ multiplex PCR; in TCRdb, only in-frame clones are kept and a portion is missing. The data contain 200,000 to 300,000 clones, about 89% of them singletons. The sequenced sample consisted of PBMCs or T cells enriched from blood (not recorded which). These receptors all come from a woman under 40 who had recovered from COVID-19.

The V call is TRBV2, the J call TRBJ2-3, with 7 nucleotides matching TRBD1. V lost 10 bases to trimming and J lost 6 bases; unmatched junction nucleotides: 10. This CDR3 is built from 13 residues. The germline V gene encodes CDR1 SNHLY and CDR2 FYNNEI. The CDR3 is CATTEGGMDTQYF. Written as DNA, the CDR3 is TGTGCCACCACGGAAGGGGGCATGGATACGCAGTATTTT.

The V gene is TRBV3-1 (or the pseudogene TRBV3-2), the J gene TRBJ1-6; 7 bases match TRBD1. The CDR3 covers 13 residues. Germline V gene data show CDR1 as LGHDT and CDR2 as YNNKEL (reference sequence). Losses at the gene ends were 2 bases for V and 10 bases for J; bases not matched to a gene: 2. The CDR3 loop is CASSQTGESPLHF. CDR3 DNA sequence: TGTGCCAGCAGCCAAACAGGGGAATCACCCCTCCACTTT.

J is TRBJ2-7 and V is TRBV6-2 or TRBV6-3; 7 nucleotides align to TRBD1. V lost 2 bases, J lost 1 base, and 5 bases stayed unmatched. The CDR3 spans 15 residues. In germline, CDR1 is MNHEY, CDR2 SVGEGT. As DNA, the CDR3 is TGTGCCAGCAGTTACGTTACAGGGGAGTCCTACGAGCAGTACTTC. Residues: CASSYVTGESYEQYF.

This chain uses TRBV5-6 with TRBJ1-2; 7 bases are a match to TRBD1. Looked up from germline, CDR1 is SGHDT and CDR2 is YYEEEE. With 2 bases clipped from V and 4 bases from J, the junction kept 5 bases outside the gene matches. The CDR3 is 14 residues long. CDR3 sequence: CASSLQGPGYGYTF. Written as DNA, the CDR3 is TGTGCCAGCAGCTTACAGGGGCCAGGCTATGGCTACACCTTC.

This chain joins TRBV24-1 and TRBJ2-2; TRBD1 is a possible D gene (5 bases). The CDR3 contains 17 residues. Trimming left V 4 bases short and J 4 bases short, with 18 bases between. From germline, CDR1 is KGHDR and CDR2 SFDVKD. CDR3 nucleotides: TGTGCCACCAGTGACCCAGGACACCTCGCTAGCACCGGGGAGCTGTTTTTT. Its protein product is CATSDPGHLASTGELFF.

The genes are TRBV28 and TRBJ2-2, with D possibly TRBD1 on 7 matching bases. Germline CDR1 MDHEN, CDR2 SYDVKM. This CDR3 contains 18 residues. Trimming shortened V by 6 bases and J by 6 bases, and 26 bases separated the two germline ends. The CDR3 sequence is CASSRGRWDPLGPGELFF. As DNA, the CDR3 is TGTGCCAGCAGCAGGGGGAGGTGGGACCCTTTAGGGCCCGGGGAGCTGTTTTTT.

This chain links TRBV28 with TRBJ1-2; 11 bases fit TRBD1. V gave up 6 bases and J gave up 5 bases; unmatched junction bases: 5. The CDR3 consists of 14 residues. In germline, CDR1 is MDHEN, CDR2 SYDVKM. CDR3 DNA sequence: TGTGCCAGCAGATGGACAGGGGGCGCTTATGGCTACACCTTC. This sequence encodes CASRWTGGAYGYTF.

This clone came up once. This chain uses TRBV7-2 with TRBJ1-5, with D hard to call. Per the germline V gene, CDR1 is SGHTA and CDR2 is FQGNSA. V lost 4 bases and J lost 7, with 11 bases in between. There are 13 residues in the CDR3. DNA for the CDR3: TGTGCCAGCAGCTCAGTCTCGGGGCAGCCCCAGCATTTT. Protein product: CASSSVSGQPQHF. Filled out from reference TRBV7-2 and TRBJ1-5, the complete variable domain reads GAGVSQSPSNKVTEKGKDVELRCDPISGHTALYWYRQSLGQGLEFLIYFQGNSAPDKSGLPSDRFSAERTGGSVSTLTIQRTQQEDSAVYLCASSSVSGQPQHFGDGTRLSIL.

This clone appeared a single time. For the CDR3, the DNA is TGTGCCAGCAGCTCTGAACCTTCCCGGGACACTGAAGCTTTCTTT. Its protein product is CASSSEPSRDTEAFF. The gene calls are TRBV5-4 and TRBJ1-1; D gene ambiguous. CDR1 and CDR2 (germline): SGHNT, YYREEE (reference sequence). V lost 3 bases and J 3 bases, leaving 15 bases between the germline ends. This CDR3 spans 15 amino acids.

The chain uses TRBV19 and TRBJ1-5; 9 positions match TRBD1. This CDR3 spans 15 amino acids. Per the germline V gene, CDR1 is LNHDA and CDR2 is SQIVND (reference sequence). V gave up 3 bases and J gave up 6 bases; unmatched junction bases: 6. CDR3 amino acids: CASSMGQGSIQPQHF. For the CDR3, the DNA is TGTGCCAGTAGTATGGGACAGGGATCGATTCAGCCCCAGCATTTT.

The CDR3 spells CASSSDRARPGEQYF. The CDR3 nucleotides are TGTGCCAGCAGTTCAGACAGGGCCCGACCGGGCGAGCAGTACTTC. This chain joins TRBV6-5 and TRBJ2-7, with TRBD1 matching 7 bases. This CDR3 has 15 amino acids. The germline CDR1 and CDR2 sequences are MNHEY and SVGAGI. Germline trimming cut 4 bases from V and 6 bases from J; bases unmatched to any gene: 12.

The rearrangement links TRBV27 to TRBJ1-3, with no clear D. Germline V gene sequence: CDR1 MNHEY, CDR2 SMNVEV (reference sequence). The CDR3 consists of 16 residues. The V gene lost 4 bases and the J gene lost 0 bases, with 13 bases spanning the gap. The chain's CDR3 is CASSSRASNSGNTIYF. CDR3 sequence (DNA): TGTGCCAGCAGTTCGCGGGCTTCGAACTCTGGAAACACCATATATTTT.

V is TRBV9 and J is TRBJ1-4; D is perhaps TRBD1 (6 bases). CDR1 is SGDLS and CDR2 is YYNGEE in the germline V gene. V gave up 2 bases and J gave up 0 bases, with 11 bases separating them. CDR3 length equals 16 residues. The CDR3 here is CASSVHPGATNEKLFF. CDR3 DNA sequence: TGTGCCAGCAGCGTTCACCCAGGGGCAACTAATGAAAAACTGTTTTTT.

This clone was counted a single time. J is TRBJ1-3 and V is TRBV18; no firm D call. The CDR3 is made up of 16 amino acids. V lost 6 bases to trimming and J lost 0 bases, with 15 bases between them. Germline assignment: CDR1 KGHSH and CDR2 LQKENI. The CDR3 DNA is TGTGCCAGCTCCCCGACATCAGCCCGCTCTGGAAACACCATATATTTT. Translation gives CASSPTSARSGNTIYF.

This sequence joins TRBV14 and TRBJ1-1; D is ambiguous. This CDR3 comprises 14 residues. Germline V gene data show CDR1 as SGHDN and CDR2 as FVKESK. V lost 1 base to trimming and J lost 3 bases, with 9 bases between them. The DNA for the CDR3 is TGTGCCAGCAGCCAAGCGCTGCGAGACACTGAAGCTTTCTTT. It specifies CASSQALRDTEAFF.

V is TRBV6-5 and J is TRBJ1-1; D uncertain. CDR1 and CDR2 from the germline V gene are MNHEY and SVGAGI. CDR3 size: 13 residues. The chain's CDR3 is CASGDPMNTEAFF. DNA of the CDR3: TGTGCTTCGGGTGACCCCATGAACACTGAAGCTTTCTTT.

The V and J genes are TRBV27 and TRBJ1-5; possible D gene TRBD1, 6 bases. The CDR3 has 16 residues. V lost 6 bases and J 2 bases, leaving 17 bases between the germline ends. Germline CDR1 reads MNHEY; CDR2 reads SMNVEV (reference sequence). The CDR3 DNA sequence: TGTGCCAGCAGATCAACAGGGACGCGGGGCAATCAGCCCCAGCATTTT. Translation: CASRSTGTRGNQPQHF.

In this sample, this clone turned up once. V and J are TRBV29-1 and TRBJ2-6; TRBD1 matches at 10 bases. Germline V gene sequence: CDR1 SQVTM, CDR2 ANQGSEA. V lost 7 bases and J lost 0; bases outside the gene matches: 15. The CDR3 extends over 19 amino acids. The CDR3 sequence: CSANFRDRGRFSGANVLTF. The CDR3 nucleotides read TGCAGCGCGAACTTCCGGGACAGGGGACGATTCTCTGGGGCCAACGTCCTGACTTTC.

J is TRBJ1-6 and V is TRBV27; D is unresolved. This CDR3 has 14 amino acids. From germline, CDR1 is MNHEY and CDR2 SMNVEV (reference sequence). Trimming left V 6 bases short and J 0 bases short, with 6 bases between. The DNA of the CDR3 is TGTGCCAGCAGACTGAGCTCCTATAATTCACCCCTCCACTTT. Amino acids: CASRLSSYNSPLHF.

The chain links TRBV7-9 to TRBJ1-1; D is ambiguous. Germline loops: CDR1 SEHNR, CDR2 FQNEAQ (reference sequence). Between the trimmed V and J ends, which lost 2 bases and 10 bases, there was a span of 14 bases. The CDR3 spans 13 residues. This CDR3 reads CASSLISWGGAFF. CDR3 coding DNA: TGTGCCAGCAGCTTAATATCTTGGGGAGGAGCTTTCTTT.

J is TRBJ1-2 and V is TRBV10-3; possible D gene TRBD1, 6 bases. Germline values: CDR1 ENHRY, CDR2 SYGVKD. This CDR3 comprises 15 residues. V shed 3 bases and J shed 4 bases, with 15 bases lying between them. DNA of the CDR3: TGTGCCATCAGTGAACCCCGCGAGGGGGTCTATGGCTACACCTTC. Translating gives CAISEPREGVYGYTF.

The chain uses TRBV3-1 (or the pseudogene TRBV3-2) and TRBJ1-5; D is undetermined. V lost 4 bases to trimming and J lost 0 bases, with 7 bases between them. Per the germline V gene, CDR1 is LGHDT and CDR2 is YNNKEL (reference sequence). The CDR3 totals 14 residues. DNA for the CDR3: TGTGCCAGCAGCCCGGTCTTTAGCAATCAGCCCCAGCATTTT. Translation: CASSPVFSNQPQHF.

The V call is TRBV28, the J call TRBJ1-6; 10 bases match TRBD1. The CDR3 covers 15 residues. The germline gives CDR1 MDHEN, CDR2 SYDVKM. V lost 6 bases and J lost 6; bases outside the gene matches: 5. The CDR3 here is CASRAGQGVNSPLHF. The CDR3 nucleotides read TGTGCCAGCAGAGCTGGACAGGGGGTTAATTCACCCCTCCACTTT.

The rearrangement joins TRBV4-3 to TRBJ2-1; 9 bases fit TRBD2. V shed 1 base, J shed 6 bases, and the junction held 13 bases outside the gene matches. Germline loops: CDR1 LGHNA, CDR2 YSLEER. The CDR3 loop spans 18 amino acids. This chain's CDR3 is CASSQVGPSGRPPNEQFF. The DNA for the CDR3 is TGCGCCAGCAGCCAAGTGGGGCCAAGCGGGAGGCCTCCCAATGAGCAGTTCTTC.

This sequence joins TRBV2 and TRBJ1-5, with 7 bases lining up with TRBD1. The junction had 8 bases not matched to a gene; V was cut back by 7 bases and J by 5 bases. This CDR3 spans 14 amino acids. CDR1 is SNHLY, CDR2 FYNNEI, per germline. In DNA, the CDR3 is TGTGCCAGCAATGGGGACAGTATCGATCAGCCCCAGCATTTT. Its translation is CASNGDSIDQPQHF. The variable domain in full, completed from reference TRBV2 and TRBJ1-5, reads EPEVTQTPSHQVTQMGQEVILRCVPISNHLYFYWYRQILGQKVEFLVSFYNNEISEKSEIFDDQFSVERPDGSNFTLKIRSTKLEDSAMYFCASNGDSIDQPQHFGDGTRLSIL.

This sequence joins TRBV19 and TRBJ2-1, with TRBD2 matching over 7 bases. The junction had 3 bases not matched to a gene; V was cut back by 1 base and J by 6 bases. Germline CDR1 reads LNHDA; CDR2 reads SQIVND (reference sequence). CDR3 size: 14 residues. CDR3 amino acids: CASSIVGGVNEQFF. CDR3 nucleotides: TGTGCCAGTAGTATAGTGGGGGGGGTCAATGAGCAGTTCTTC.

The rearrangement links TRBV18 to TRBJ2-2; unclear D gene. The CDR3 length is 17 residues. Germline-derived CDR1 and CDR2 are KGHSH and LQKENI. With 1 base removed from V and 4 bases from J, the gap between germline ends came to 16 bases. The CDR3 loop is CASSPLALGLGTGELFF. DNA of the CDR3: TGTGCCAGCTCACCACTCGCCCTGGGCCTGGGCACCGGGGAGCTGTTTTTT.

CDR3 nucleotides: TGTGCCATCAGTGGGACTAGCGGGAGCTCCTACGAGCAGTACTTC. It specifies CAISGTSGSSYEQYF. The chain is built from TRBV10-3 and TRBJ2-7; TRBD2 matches 13 bases. The CDR3 loop spans 15 amino acids. The V gene's germline CDR1 is ENHRY and CDR2 SYGVKD. With 4 bases clipped from V and 0 bases from J, the junction kept 0 bases outside the gene matches.